The 23 T cell receptor beta chains given below trace back to one sample, sequenced in a study of OX40 agonist ivuxolimab in advanced cancers. Clones were sequenced by immunoSEQ multiplex PCR, and TCRdb holds only the in-frame ones, with some missing. The sample includes approximately 66,000 clones, approximately 90% of them seen just once. The starting material was CD4+ or CD8+ T cells sorted from blood, obtained in a trial of the OX40 agonist ivuxolimab. These receptors all come from an adult with an advanced solid tumor such as melanoma, head and neck, liver or kidney cancer.

This chain uses TRBV19 with TRBJ2-1; 10 bases map to TRBD2. CDR3 size: 14 residues. Trimming cost V 3 bases and J 10 bases; bases outside gene matches: 6. Per the germline V gene, CDR1 is LNHDA and CDR2 is SQIVND (reference sequence). The CDR3 nucleotides are TGTGCCAGTAGTATGGGGGGACTAGCGTACGAGCAGTTCTTC. Its translation: CASSMGGLAYEQFF.

The CDR3 is CASSLGSTEAFF. CDR3 nucleotide sequence: TGTGCCAGCAGTTTAGGCTCCACTGAAGCTTTCTTT. This chain joins TRBV28 and TRBJ1-1; D is ambiguous. This CDR3 comprises 12 residues. With 2 bases removed from V and 4 bases from J, the gap between germline ends came to 5 bases. Germline V gene sequence: CDR1 MDHEN, CDR2 SYDVKM.

This rearrangement joins TRBV27 to TRBJ2-1; TRBD1 agrees at 8 bases. Germline loops: CDR1 MNHEY, CDR2 SMNVEV (reference sequence). This CDR3 has 15 amino acids. V was clipped by 10 bases and J by 4 bases; unmatched bases: 12. CDR3 amino acids: CATAGGTVEYNEQFF. The CDR3 DNA sequence: TGTGCCACTGCAGGGGGCACTGTGGAATACAATGAGCAGTTCTTC.

This sequence joins TRBV6-6 and TRBJ2-2; 10 positions match TRBD2. V lost 4 bases, J lost 1 base, and 0 bases stayed unmatched. The CDR3 is made up of 15 amino acids. Per germline, CDR1 MNHNY and CDR2 SVGAGI (reference sequence). The CDR3 region has the DNA TGTGCCAGCAGTTCTAGCGGGGGGAACACCGGGGAGCTGTTTTTT. It is translated as CASSSSGGNTGELFF.

In nucleotides, the CDR3 is TGTGCCAGCAATCGGGACAGGTACACAGATACGCAGTATTTT. It encodes CASNRDRYTDTQYF. The rearrangement links TRBV2 to TRBJ2-3; 8 positions match TRBD1. CDR1 SNHLY and CDR2 FYNNEI come from the germline V gene. The junction had 5 bases not matched to a gene; V was cut back by 7 bases and J by 2 bases. There are 14 residues in the CDR3. Filled out from reference TRBV2 and TRBJ2-3, the complete variable domain reads EPEVTQTPSHQVTQMGQEVILRCVPISNHLYFYWYRQILGQKVEFLVSFYNNEISEKSEIFDDQFSVERPDGSNFTLKIRSTKLEDSAMYFCASNRDRYTDTQYFGPGTRLTVL.

V and J are TRBV5-1 and TRBJ2-5; TRBD2 matches at 8 bases. The CDR3 loop spans 16 amino acids. With V trimmed by 6 bases and J by 3 bases, 13 bases remained unmatched. Germline assignment: CDR1 SGHRS and CDR2 YFSETQ. The CDR3 nucleotides are TGCGCCAGCAACTCACCAATCGGTAGCGGGGAAGAGACCCAGTACTTC. Translated, it gives CASNSPIGSGEETQYF.

The chain is built from TRBV29-1 and TRBJ1-1; D uncertain. Germline CDR1 and CDR2: SQVTM and ANQGSEA. This CDR3 has 12 amino acids. V lost 7 bases and J lost 8, with 17 bases in between. CDR3 in amino acids: CSARLAGKEAFF. In DNA, the CDR3 is TGCAGCGCCCGACTGGCGGGGAAGGAAGCTTTCTTT.

The chain combines TRBV9 with TRBJ2-1, with 8 bases that match TRBD1. CDR1 and CDR2 from the germline V gene are SGDLS and YYNGEE. The junction had 9 bases not matched to a gene; V was cut back by 4 bases and J by 6 bases. The length of the CDR3 is 15 residues. Here the CDR3 reads CASSFLRGRGNEQFF. In DNA, the CDR3 is TGTGCCAGCAGCTTCCTCAGGGGGCGCGGCAATGAGCAGTTCTTC.

This clone was counted once. The chain combines TRBV5-1 with TRBJ2-3, with TRBD1 identical over 7 bases. Germline trimming cut 4 bases from V and 3 bases from J; bases unmatched to any gene: 11. Germline V gene data show CDR1 as SGHRS and CDR2 as YFSETQ. CDR3 length equals 16 residues. As DNA, the CDR3 is TGCGCCAGCAGCCTCGGGACAGCCTTGGGAACAGATACGCAGTATTTT. Protein: CASSLGTALGTDTQYF.

This clone has only one observation. The chain employs TRBV28 and TRBJ1-2, with 7 bases lining up with TRBD1. This CDR3 region has 15 residues. The trim removed 5 bases at V and 4 bases at J, leaving 10 bases unmatched. The germline CDR1 and CDR2 sequences are MDHEN and SYDVKM. CDR3 protein: CASSQDRAGSYGYTF. CDR3 bases: TGTGCCAGCAGTCAAGACAGGGCCGGGAGCTATGGCTACACCTTC.

As DNA, the CDR3 is TGTGCCAGCAGCTTTTTAGGGGTAGGCCCCGCAGATACGCAGTATTTT. Amino acids: CASSFLGVGPADTQYF. The chain links TRBV11-3 to TRBJ2-3, with a possible D match to TRBD1 (5 bases). The CDR3 is 16 residues long. V was trimmed by 3 bases and J by 4 bases, leaving 17 bases between them. The V gene's germline CDR1 is SGHNT and CDR2 YENEEA.

This chain uses TRBV5-1 with TRBJ2-6; TRBD1 agrees at 9 bases. V dropped 4 bases and J dropped 0; count of bases not matched to a gene: 5. The CDR3 length is 17 residues. From germline, CDR1 is SGHRS and CDR2 YFSETQ. The CDR3 is CASSPGQGNSGANVLTF. DNA of the CDR3: TGCGCCAGCAGCCCAGGACAGGGGAACTCTGGGGCCAACGTCCTGACTTTC. Drawing the rest from reference TRBV5-1 and TRBJ2-6, the complete variable domain is KAGVTQTPRYLIKTRGQQVTLSCSPISGHRSVSWYQQTPGQGLQFLFEYFSETQRNKGNFPGRFSGRQFSNSRSEMNVSTLELGDSALYLCASSPGQGNSGANVLTFGAGSRLTVL.

The genes are TRBV5-1 and TRBJ2-7; D remains ambiguous. The CDR3 is made up of 14 amino acids. CDR1 is SGHRS, CDR2 YFSETQ, per germline. Deletions cut 1 base from V and 5 bases from J, with 13 bases between. The DNA of the CDR3 is TGCGCCAGCAGCTTGAGCCCTCCCGACGACGAGCAGTACTTC. Its translation: CASSLSPPDDEQYF.

There are a few counts of this clone. The chain couples TRBV2 to TRBJ1-3; maybe TRBD1 (5 bases). This CDR3 region has 15 residues. Germline V gives CDR1 SNHLY, CDR2 FYNNEI. V lost 5 bases to trimming and J lost 0 bases, with 11 bases between them. Here the CDR3 DNA reads TGTGCCAGCAGTAGGGGACGGACCTCTGGAAACACCATATATTTT. This sequence encodes CASSRGRTSGNTIYF.

This clone was recorded once. The V call is TRBV11-3, the J call TRBJ1-1; D possibly corresponds to TRBD1 (5 bases). Germline V gene sequence: CDR1 SGHNT, CDR2 YENEEA. The V and J ends lost 1 base and 3 bases respectively, with 6 bases between them. The CDR3 consists of 13 residues. CDR3 DNA sequence: TGTGCCAGCAGCTTAGGGGGGGACACTGAAGCTTTCTTT. Translating gives CASSLGGDTEAFF.

In DNA, the CDR3 is TGTGCCAGCTCACTATCGACAGATCGCTCTGGAAACACCATATATTTT. Its protein is CASSLSTDRSGNTIYF. The V call is TRBV18, the J call TRBJ1-3, with a weak D call TRBD1 (5 bases). Per germline, CDR1 KGHSH and CDR2 LQKENI. The ends were cut back, 4 bases at V and 0 bases at J, with 13 bases in the middle. The CDR3 is made up of 16 amino acids.

A word on this clone: One end of the junction is discordant with germline, which a read error may explain. This CDR3 is also generated by other DNA sequences in the sample. The V call is TRBV7-6, the J call TRBJ2-7; 12 bases are shared with TRBD2. This CDR3 contains 17 residues. CDR1 and CDR2 from the germline V gene are SGHVS and FNYEAQ. The CDR3 protein is CASSLESASGGVDEQYF. The CDR3 DNA reads TGTGCCAGCAGTTTAGAGAGTGCTAGCGGGGGGGTCGACGAGCAGTACTTC.

This rearrangement joins TRBV5-1 to TRBJ2-3, with TRBD1 matching over 7 bases. V lost 1 base, J lost 6 bases, and 11 bases stayed unmatched. In germline, CDR1 is SGHRS, CDR2 YFSETQ. The CDR3 length is 16 residues. The CDR3 nucleotides read TGCGCCAGCAGCTTGTTGGGACAGCAAATTGGGGATACGCAGTATTTT. Protein product: CASSLLGQQIGDTQYF.

V usage is TRBV7-8 and J usage is TRBJ1-5, with D unclear. The CDR3 sequence is 14 residues long. Trimming removed 3 bases at V and 2 bases at J, with 8 bases between. Germline values: CDR1 SGHVS, CDR2 FQNEAQ. The DNA for the CDR3 is TGTGCCAGCAGCTTTGGGTCAGGCAATCAGCCCCAGCATTTT. This encodes CASSFGSGNQPQHF.

The chain couples TRBV4-2 to TRBJ2-7, with 7 bases that match TRBD1. This CDR3 has 15 amino acids. Trimming at V came to 3 bases and at J to 4 bases, leaving 9 bases not matched to a gene. Germline V CDR1 and CDR2: LGHNA, YNFKEQ. This CDR3 is CASSQITGDTYEQYF. CDR3 sequence (DNA): TGTGCCAGCAGCCAGATAACAGGGGATACGTACGAGCAGTACTTC.

The chain links TRBV15 to TRBJ1-2; D remains unclear. Looked up from germline, CDR1 is LNHNV and CDR2 is YYDKDF (reference sequence). V was cut by 4 bases and J by 4 bases, with 10 bases left in between. This CDR3 has 13 amino acids. The CDR3 sequence is CATSNGHSYGYTF. DNA of the CDR3: TGTGCCACCAGCAACGGCCACTCCTATGGCTACACCTTC.

V gene TRBV7-9 combines with J gene TRBJ1-2, with a possible D match to TRBD1 (5 bases). Germline V gene data show CDR1 as SEHNR and CDR2 as FQNEAQ (reference sequence). The CDR3 length is 15 residues. With 5 bases removed from V and 0 bases from J, the gap between germline ends came to 13 bases. CDR3 loop: CASSPPRGANYGYTF. The CDR3 nucleotides read TGTGCCAGCAGCCCCCCGAGGGGAGCTAACTATGGCTACACCTTC.

The genes are TRBV18 and TRBJ2-3; 8 nucleotides match TRBD2. Germline trimming cut 3 bases from V and 4 bases from J; bases unmatched to any gene: 9. This CDR3 spans 16 amino acids. Germline V gene sequence: CDR1 KGHSH, CDR2 LQKENI. This CDR3 reads CASSPAGRGNPDTQYF. The CDR3 bases are TGTGCCAGCTCACCGGCCGGGAGGGGAAATCCAGATACGCAGTATTTT.